The rows below give T cell receptor beta chains drawn from one sample of a study of blood T cell repertoires in COVID-19. Only in-frame clones appear in the TCRdb table, and some are missing; sequencing was by immunoSEQ multiplex PCR. The sample consists of 200,000 to 300,000 clones, approximately 88% of them appearing once. Sample: peripheral blood. These receptors were taken from a man in his forties with acute or convalescent COVID-19. Each CDR3 is given with its conserved first and last residue.

CDR3: CASSLNRGREKLFF
J: TRBJ1-4
V: TRBV18

CDR3: CASRTTSGENSGEQYF
J: TRBJ2-7
V: TRBV7-2

CDR3: CASSPARESTDTQYF
J: TRBJ2-3
V: TRBV7-3

CDR3: CASSLTQGNTEAFF
J: TRBJ1-1
V: TRBV11-2

CDR3: CASSWTSGNSYEQYF
J: TRBJ2-7
V: TRBV5-4

CDR3: CASSPDRVAGYTF
J: TRBJ1-2
V: TRBV7-2

CDR3: CASSIVEGLGTEAFF
J: TRBJ1-1
V: TRBV19

CDR3: CASSSSQETQYF
J: TRBJ2-5
V: TRBV7-2

CDR3: CASSTLPGATDTQYF
J: TRBJ2-3
V: TRBV21-1

CDR3: CASSGGGGYGYTF
J: TRBJ1-2
V: TRBV2

CDR3: CASSEIPGNNSPLHF
J: TRBJ1-6
V: TRBV6-1

CDR3: CASSLDAGGLDTQYF
J: TRBJ2-3
V: TRBV5-4

CDR3: CASSIRGQSTEAFF
J: TRBJ1-1
V: TRBV6-5

CDR3: CASSEVAGQGGETQYF
J: TRBJ2-5
V: TRBV25-1

CDR3: CASSLEVPNTGELFF
J: TRBJ2-2
V: TRBV18

CDR3: CASSQDSRQTEKLFF
J: TRBJ1-4
V: TRBV4-1

CDR3: CASSPKRASGRAGLGNNEQFF
J: TRBJ2-1
V: TRBV3-1/TRBV3-2

CDR3: CASSQVRLVLYGEQFF
J: TRBJ2-1
V: TRBV4-1

CDR3: CASSPYGEASLNTEAFF
J: TRBJ1-1
V: TRBV11-2

CDR3: CATSSLDLTDEQYF
J: TRBJ2-7
V: TRBV15

CDR3: CASSPQTGGRYEQYF
J: TRBJ2-7
V: TRBV11-2

CDR3: CASSSGGGGKLFF
J: TRBJ1-4
V: TRBV6-5